A single sample gave rise to the 23 T cell receptor beta chains below, sequenced in a study of long-term antiretroviral therapy in people with HIV. Running of the v3.0 immunoSEQ assay took place at survey level. Measured with immunoSEQ multiplex PCR; TCRdb has only the in-frame clones, and not every one. The table has about 38,000 clones, around 85% seen once. This sample comprised unsorted PBMCs, obtained 1.5 years after starting antiretroviral therapy. The receptors shown here come from a man aged 18 to 29 with HIV.

The chain combines TRBV5-4 with TRBJ2-2, with TRBD2 identical over 8 bases. The V segment lost 4 bases and the J segment 1 base; nucleotides outside the gene matches: 6. Germline V gene lookup returns CDR1 SGHNT and CDR2 YYREEE (reference sequence). The CDR3 sequence is 16 residues long. The CDR3 nucleotides are TGTGCCAGCAGCGGAACTAGCGGCAGGAACACCGGGGAGCTGTTTTTT. Translating it yields CASSGTSGRNTGELFF.

The rearrangement uses TRBV19 and TRBJ2-7; weak D call: TRBD1 (6 bases). The CDR3 contains 13 residues. Germline values: CDR1 LNHDA, CDR2 SQIVND (reference sequence). V was trimmed by 8 bases and J by 0 bases, leaving 11 bases between them. CDR3 amino acids: CASGTGSSYEQYF. As DNA, the CDR3 is TGTGCCAGTGGTACAGGGTCCTCCTACGAGCAGTACTTC. Combining the CDR3 with reference TRBV19 and TRBJ2-7 gives the whole variable domain DGGITQSPKYLFRKEGQNVTLSCEQNLNHDAMYWYRQDPGQGLRLIYYSQIVNDFQKGDIAEGYSVSREKKESFPLTVTSAQKNPTAFYLCASGTGSSYEQYFGPGTRLTVT.

The CDR3 reads CASSEVLGNEQFF. The CDR3 DNA reads TGTGCCAGCAGTGAAGTTTTGGGGAATGAGCAGTTCTTC. The V gene is TRBV6-1, the J gene TRBJ2-1; D uncertain. Trimming removed 1 base at V and 7 bases at J, with 8 bases between. The CDR3 spans 13 residues. Germline CDR1 and CDR2: MNHNS and SASEGT.

The chain combines TRBV5-1 with TRBJ2-3, with D maybe TRBD2 (5 bases). The CDR3 consists of 16 residues. CDR1 is SGHRS and CDR2 is YFSETQ in the germline V gene. Trimming took off 3 bases at V and 3 bases at J, with 17 bases between the two ends. The CDR3 nucleotides read TGCGCCAGCAGCTCGGGGTCCCAATTTAGGACAGATACGCAGTATTTT. Translated, it gives CASSSGSQFRTDTQYF. The full variable domain, rest sourced from reference TRBV5-1 and TRBJ2-3, is KAGVTQTPRYLIKTRGQQVTLSCSPISGHRSVSWYQQTPGQGLQFLFEYFSETQRNKGNFPGRFSGRQFSNSRSEMNVSTLELGDSALYLCASSSGSQFRTDTQYFGPGTRLTVL.

This chain joins TRBV29-1 and TRBJ1-1; no definite D call. This CDR3 is 13 amino acids long. V gave up 3 bases and J gave up 1 base, with 9 bases separating them. Germline V gene data show CDR1 as SQVTM and CDR2 as ANQGSEA. CDR3 amino acids: CSVEYGGNTEAFF. The CDR3 bases are TGCAGCGTTGAGTACGGAGGGAACACTGAAGCTTTCTTT.

The J gene is TRBJ1-4, the V gene TRBV28, with a weak D call TRBD1 (5 bases). The CDR3 covers 14 residues. Germline lookup yields CDR1 MDHEN and CDR2 SYDVKM. The V end lost 5 bases, the J end lost 6 bases, and 13 bases lay between the germline ends. The DNA for the CDR3 is TGTGCCAGCAGTCTCCGGGACCAGGATGAAAAACTGTTTTTT. Translation: CASSLRDQDEKLFF.

In its sample, this clone was seen once. The chain joins TRBV5-1 to TRBJ2-7, with D hard to call. CDR1 and CDR2 (germline): SGHRS, YFSETQ. Trimming left V 0 bases short and J 7 bases short, with 14 bases between. The length of the CDR3 is 14 residues. The CDR3 loop reads CASSLGTELREQYF. The DNA for the CDR3 is TGCGCCAGCAGCTTGGGTACGGAGCTACGGGAGCAGTACTTC.

The sample holds a few counts of this clone. The gene calls are TRBV19 and TRBJ1-4, with 8 bases fitting TRBD1. Germline V gives CDR1 LNHDA, CDR2 SQIVND (reference sequence). The length of the CDR3 is 13 residues. V dropped 4 bases and J dropped 10; count of bases not matched to a gene: 5. The DNA for the CDR3 is TGTGCCAGTAGTACCACAGGGGGGCGAAAACTGTTTTTT. It translates to CASSTTGGRKLFF.

V usage is TRBV30 and J usage is TRBJ2-5; the D is unclear. In germline, CDR1 is GTSNPN, CDR2 SVGIG (reference sequence). V was cut by 5 bases and J by 4 bases, with 5 bases left in between. The CDR3 runs to 10 residues. The DNA for the CDR3 is TGTGCCTGGTCGCGAGAGACCCAGTACTTC. Translating gives CAWSRETQYF.

This chain uses TRBV5-1 with TRBJ2-3; 14 positions agree with TRBD2. V shed 4 bases, J shed 5 bases, and the junction held 3 bases outside the gene matches. Germline CDR1 and CDR2: SGHRS and YFSETQ. There are 15 residues in the CDR3. CDR3 nucleotide sequence: TGCGCCAGCAGCCCGGGACTAGCGGGAGTAGATACGCAGTATTTT. Translation: CASSPGLAGVDTQYF.

The V call is TRBV5-6, the J call TRBJ1-5; D might be TRBD1 (6 bases). This CDR3 contains 14 residues. The germline CDR1 and CDR2 sequences are SGHDT and YYEEEE. V shed 2 bases and J shed 5 bases, with 11 bases lying between them. The CDR3 nucleotides are TGTGCCAGCAGCTTTGAGGGGGGATATCAGCCCCAGCATTTT. Its translation: CASSFEGGYQPQHF.

The CDR3 region is CASSPGTSRVSYEQYF. The CDR3 nucleotides read TGCGCCAGCAGCCCTGGGACTTCCCGGGTCTCCTACGAGCAGTACTTC. The chain recombines TRBV5-1 with TRBJ2-7; a weak D match, TRBD2 (6 bases). The V gene lost 4 bases and the J gene lost 0 bases, with 17 bases spanning the gap. CDR1 is SGHRS and CDR2 is YFSETQ in the germline V gene. This CDR3 is 16 amino acids long.

This clone was observed a few times. Here the CDR3 DNA reads TGTGCCAGCAGCTTACATTCGGGGGCCGGTCAGCCCCAGCATTTT. Its protein is CASSLHSGAGQPQHF. The gene calls are TRBV11-1 and TRBJ1-5, with D perhaps matching TRBD1 (6 bases). V was clipped by 2 bases and J by 6 bases, with 14 bases between them. The CDR3 has 15 residues. Germline V gene data show CDR1 as SGHAT and CDR2 as FQDESV (reference sequence).

This chain links TRBV2 with TRBJ2-7, with a tentative D call TRBD1 (6 bases). The V gene's germline CDR1 is SNHLY and CDR2 FYNNEI. V gave up 3 bases and J gave up 3 bases, with 24 bases separating them. The CDR3 is 18 amino acids. The CDR3 DNA is TGTGCCAGCAGTGACAGGGCCAGGGGTTACACCCCTTACTACGAGCAGTACTTC. Amino acids: CASSDRARGYTPYYEQYF.

This chain connects TRBV5-1 to TRBJ1-2; 12 nucleotides align to TRBD1. The trim removed 0 bases at V and 5 bases at J, leaving 5 bases unmatched. The V gene's germline CDR1 is SGHRS and CDR2 YFSETQ. The CDR3 spans 16 residues. The CDR3 sequence is CASSLEGQGASYGYTF. CDR3 DNA sequence: TGCGCCAGCAGCTTGGAGGGACAGGGGGCAAGTTATGGCTACACCTTC.

The chain recombines TRBV18 with TRBJ2-7, with TRBD1 matching 10 bases. V shed 3 bases and J 2 bases; nucleotides not matched to a gene: 7. Germline V gene lookup returns CDR1 KGHSH and CDR2 LQKENI. The CDR3 runs 16 residues. CDR3 sequence: CASSPSGQGTPYEQYF. CDR3 bases: TGTGCCAGCTCACCCTCGGGACAGGGGACCCCCTACGAGCAGTACTTC. Looking up the rest from reference TRBV18 and TRBJ2-7 gives the full variable domain: NAGVMQNPRHLVRRRGQEARLRCSPMKGHSHVYWYRQLPEEGLKFMVYLQKENIIDESGMPKERFSAEFPKEGPSILRIQQVVRGDSAAYFCASSPSGQGTPYEQYFGPGTRLTVT.

CDR3 residues: CASSIGGRTLPGELFF. CDR3 nucleotides: TGTGCCAGTAGTATTGGGGGCCGAACACTTCCCGGGGAGCTGTTTTTT. This chain uses TRBV19 with TRBJ2-2, with D perhaps matching TRBD1 (6 bases). The germline gives CDR1 LNHDA, CDR2 SQIVND (reference sequence). There are 16 residues in the CDR3. V was shortened by 3 bases and J by 6 bases, with 17 bases between the two germline ends.

The chain links TRBV10-2 to TRBJ2-7; 7 bases map to TRBD2. The CDR3 consists of 15 residues. After removal of 0 bases from V and 2 bases from J, the junction contained 4 bases not matched to a gene. Germline CDR1 is WSHSY and CDR2 is SAAADI. The CDR3 sequence is CASSESWGTTYEQYF. As DNA, the CDR3 is TGCGCCAGCAGTGAGTCGTGGGGGACTACCTACGAGCAGTACTTC.

This clone was counted a few times. The chain joins TRBV7-9 to TRBJ2-7; tentatively, D is TRBD2 (6 bases). The germline gives CDR1 SEHNR, CDR2 FQNEAQ (reference sequence). The CDR3 runs to 19 residues. The germline V and J ends were trimmed by 0 bases and 0 bases, with 21 bases remaining between them. CDR3 DNA: TGTGCCAGCAGCTTAGCGCTTGGGGGGATTAGAGGAAGCTCCTACGAGCAGTACTTC. This translates into CASSLALGGIRGSSYEQYF.

The V call is TRBV11-2, the J call TRBJ2-7; perhaps TRBD1 as D (6 bases). The CDR3 length is 16 residues. Trimming stripped 5 bases from V and 2 bases from J, with 19 bases between. Germline assignment: CDR1 SGHAT and CDR2 FQNNGV. CDR3 amino acids: CASSGPGTRSPYEQYF. Here the CDR3 DNA reads TGTGCCAGCAGCGGGCCCGGGACACGTTCCCCCTACGAGCAGTACTTC.

This clone was observed a single time. The rearrangement joins TRBV7-9 to TRBJ2-5, with 12 bases that match TRBD1. The CDR3 sequence is 19 residues long. V was clipped by 5 bases and J by 0 bases; unmatched bases: 13. CDR1 is SEHNR and CDR2 is FQNEAQ in the germline V gene (reference sequence). The CDR3 bases are TGTGCCAGCAGCGACCCTTGGCGGGACAGGGGGCCCTACCAAGAGACCCAGTACTTC. It is translated as CASSDPWRDRGPYQETQYF.

The rearrangement links TRBV5-1 to TRBJ2-7, with unresolved D. The CDR3 spans 15 residues. Germline V gene sequence: CDR1 SGHRS, CDR2 YFSETQ. The V end was cut by 2 bases, the J end by 0 bases, with 12 bases between. The CDR3 loop is CASSFVGISSYEQYF. The CDR3 DNA is TGCGCCAGCAGCTTCGTTGGGATTAGCTCCTACGAGCAGTACTTC.

This clone was counted only a few times. The V call is TRBV29-1, the J call TRBJ2-2, with 10 bases that match TRBD2. J gave up 6 bases and V 7 bases, and 11 bases lay outside the gene matches. CDR1 is SQVTM, CDR2 ANQGSEA, per germline. This CDR3 is built from 15 residues. CDR3 in DNA: TGCAGCGGGCGAATCGGGACTAGCGTGGCCGGGGAGCTGTTTTTT. Translating gives CSGRIGTSVAGELFF.